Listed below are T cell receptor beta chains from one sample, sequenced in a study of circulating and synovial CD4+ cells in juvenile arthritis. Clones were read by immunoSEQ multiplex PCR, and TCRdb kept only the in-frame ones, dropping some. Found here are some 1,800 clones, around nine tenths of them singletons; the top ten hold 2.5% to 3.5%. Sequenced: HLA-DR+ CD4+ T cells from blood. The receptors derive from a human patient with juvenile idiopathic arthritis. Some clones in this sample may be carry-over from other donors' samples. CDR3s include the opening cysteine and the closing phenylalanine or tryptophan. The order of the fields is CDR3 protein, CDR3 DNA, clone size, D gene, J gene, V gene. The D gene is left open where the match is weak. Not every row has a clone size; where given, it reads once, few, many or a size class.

CARRTGGADEKLFF | TGTGCCAGAAGAACAGGGGGCGCGGATGAAAAACTGTTTTTT | - | TRBD1 | TRBJ1-4 | TRBV2
CASSVGAWGLAGGIDNEQFF | TGCGCCAGCAGTGTTGGGGCTTGGGGACTAGCGGGAGGCATAGACAATGAGCAGTTCTTC | - | TRBD2 | TRBJ2-1 | TRBV10-2
CASSGGGPNQPQHF | TGCGCCAGCAGTGGAGGGGGACCCAATCAGCCCCAGCATTTT | - | - | TRBJ1-5 | TRBV10-1
CASSPAARPYSGNTIYF | TGTGCCAGCAGTCCGGCGGCCAGACCATACTCTGGAAACACCATATATTTT | - | - | TRBJ1-3 | TRBV27
CASSEGGGPNQPQHF | TGTGCCAGCAGCGAGGGGGGGGGACCCAATCAGCCCCAGCATTTT | - | - | TRBJ1-5 | TRBV6-6
CASSEARIDQPQHF | TGTGCCAGCAGTGAAGCGCGCATTGATCAGCCCCAGCATTTT | once | - | TRBJ1-5 | TRBV2
CASSLQGASFRDTQYF | TGTGCCAGCTCCTTGCAGGGGGCGTCTTTCCGCGATACGCAGTATTTT | once | TRBD1 | TRBJ2-3 | TRBV11-1
CASSPTSGYLQSSYNEQFF | TGTGCCAGCAGTCCGACTAGCGGTTATTTGCAGAGCTCCTACAATGAGCAGTTCTTC | - | TRBD2 | TRBJ2-1 | TRBV27
CSVEAPSADTQYF | TGCAGCGTAGAAGCACCTAGCGCGGATACGCAGTATTTT | - | - | TRBJ2-3 | TRBV29-1
CAISTAGGFYEQYF | TGTGCCATCTCTACTGCAGGGGGCTTCTACGAGCAGTACTTC | once | TRBD1 | TRBJ2-7 | TRBV28
CASSLATGGLEKLFF | TGCGCCAGCAGCTTGGCGACGGGCGGGTTAGAAAAACTGTTTTTT | - | - | TRBJ1-4 | TRBV5-1
CASSPISVNTEAFF | TGTGCCAGCTCACCGATTTCGGTGAACACTGAAGCTTTCTTT | - | - | TRBJ1-1 | TRBV18
CASSENGGLNTEAFF | TGTGCCAGCAGTGAAAATGGAGGGCTGAACACTGAAGCTTTCTTT | - | - | TRBJ1-1 | TRBV2
CSPRGGLGYTF | TGCAGTCCTCGAGGGGGCCTTGGCTACACCTTC | - | TRBD1 | TRBJ1-2 | TRBV20-1
CSVEESGTGHTEAFF | TGCAGCGTTGAAGAATCAGGGACAGGGCACACTGAAGCTTTCTTT | - | TRBD1 | TRBJ1-1 | TRBV29-1
CASHSPGVAVNTGELFF | TGTGCCAGCCACTCCCCCGGGGTAGCGGTAAACACCGGGGAGCTGTTTTTT | few | - | TRBJ2-2 | TRBV2
CASSVTGTGGGINEQFF | TGTGCCAGCAGCGTAACGGGGACAGGGGGCGGCATCAATGAGCAGTTCTTC | - | TRBD1 | TRBJ2-1 | TRBV9
CASSEGAAARQPQHF | TGTGCCAGCAGTGAAGGGGCAGCCGCACGGCAGCCCCAGCATTTT | - | - | TRBJ1-5 | TRBV2
CASSASQASSGNTIYF | TGTGCCAGCAGCGCATCACAGGCCTCCTCTGGAAACACCATATATTTT | - | - | TRBJ1-3 | TRBV7-2
CASSPTTSGSFVTQYF | TGTGCCAGCAGCCCCACGACTAGCGGGAGTTTCGTTACGCAGTATTTT | - | TRBD2 | TRBJ2-3 | TRBV4-2
CASSMPPGHPNSPLHF | TGTGCCAGCAGCATGCCCCCGGGACACCCGAATTCACCCCTCCACTTT | - | - | TRBJ1-6 | TRBV21-1
CASSPGTGGSNTIYF | TGTGCCAGCAGTCCCGGGACAGGGGGGTCAAACACCATATATTTT | - | TRBD1 | TRBJ1-3 | TRBV28
CASSDRDIYMNTEAFF | TGTGCCAGCAGTGATCGGGACATTTATATGAACACTGAAGCTTTCTTT | - | - | TRBJ1-1 | TRBV9